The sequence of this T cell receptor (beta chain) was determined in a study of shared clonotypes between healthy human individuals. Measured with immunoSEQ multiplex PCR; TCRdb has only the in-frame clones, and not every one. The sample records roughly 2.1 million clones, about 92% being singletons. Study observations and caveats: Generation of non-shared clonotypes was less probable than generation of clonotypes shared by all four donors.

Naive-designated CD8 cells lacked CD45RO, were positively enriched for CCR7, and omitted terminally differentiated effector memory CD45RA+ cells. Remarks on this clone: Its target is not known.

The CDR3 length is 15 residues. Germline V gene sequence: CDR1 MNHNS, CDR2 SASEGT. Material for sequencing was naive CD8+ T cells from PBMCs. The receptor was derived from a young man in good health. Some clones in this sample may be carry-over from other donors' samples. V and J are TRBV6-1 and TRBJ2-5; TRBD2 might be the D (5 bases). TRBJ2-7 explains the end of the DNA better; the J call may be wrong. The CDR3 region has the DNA TGTGCCAGCAGCGGTTTTCGGGAATCATCCTACGAGCAGTACTTC. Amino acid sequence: CASSGFRESSYEQYF.